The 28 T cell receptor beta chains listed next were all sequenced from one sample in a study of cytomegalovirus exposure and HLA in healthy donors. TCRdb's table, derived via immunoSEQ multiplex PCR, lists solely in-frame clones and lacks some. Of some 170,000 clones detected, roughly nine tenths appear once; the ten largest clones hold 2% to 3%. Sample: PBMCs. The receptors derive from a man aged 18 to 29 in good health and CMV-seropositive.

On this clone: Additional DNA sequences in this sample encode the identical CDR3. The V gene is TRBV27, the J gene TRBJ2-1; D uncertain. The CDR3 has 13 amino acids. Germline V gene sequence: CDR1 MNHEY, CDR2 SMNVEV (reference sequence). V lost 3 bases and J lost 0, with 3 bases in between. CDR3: CASSFNSYNEQFF. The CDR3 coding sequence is TGTGCCAGCAGTTTCAACTCCTACAATGAGCAGTTCTTC.

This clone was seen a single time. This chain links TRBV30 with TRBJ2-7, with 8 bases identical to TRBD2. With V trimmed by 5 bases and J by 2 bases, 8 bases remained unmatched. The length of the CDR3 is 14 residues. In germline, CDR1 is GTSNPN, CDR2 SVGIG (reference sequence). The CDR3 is CAWSSGGPAYEQYF. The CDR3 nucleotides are TGTGCCTGGTCCAGCGGGGGCCCCGCCTACGAGCAGTACTTC. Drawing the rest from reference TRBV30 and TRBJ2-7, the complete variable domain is SQTIHQWPATLVQPVGSPLSLECTVEGTSNPNLYWYRQAAGRGLQLLFYSVGIGQISSEVPQNLSASRPQDRQFILSSKKLLLSDSGFYLCAWSSGGPAYEQYFGPGTRLTVT.

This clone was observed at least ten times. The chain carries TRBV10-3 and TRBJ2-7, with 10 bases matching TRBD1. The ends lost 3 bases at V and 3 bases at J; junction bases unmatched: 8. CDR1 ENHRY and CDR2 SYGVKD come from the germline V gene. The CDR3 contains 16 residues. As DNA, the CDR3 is TGTGCCATCAGTGACCCGACAGGGGGCGCCCACTACGAGCAGTACTTC. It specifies CAISDPTGGAHYEQYF.

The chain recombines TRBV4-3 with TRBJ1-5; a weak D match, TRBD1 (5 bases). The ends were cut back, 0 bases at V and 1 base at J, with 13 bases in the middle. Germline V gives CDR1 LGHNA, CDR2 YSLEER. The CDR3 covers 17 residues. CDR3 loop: CASSQDSRGGSNQPQHF. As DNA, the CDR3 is TGCGCCAGCAGCCAAGATTCGAGGGGAGGAAGCAATCAGCCCCAGCATTTT.

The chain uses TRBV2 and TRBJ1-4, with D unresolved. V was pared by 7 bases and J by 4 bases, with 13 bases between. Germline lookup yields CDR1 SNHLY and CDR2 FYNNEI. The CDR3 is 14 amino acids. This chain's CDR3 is CASIFGQNNEKLFF. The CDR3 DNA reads TGTGCCAGCATCTTTGGGCAGAATAATGAAAAACTGTTTTTT.

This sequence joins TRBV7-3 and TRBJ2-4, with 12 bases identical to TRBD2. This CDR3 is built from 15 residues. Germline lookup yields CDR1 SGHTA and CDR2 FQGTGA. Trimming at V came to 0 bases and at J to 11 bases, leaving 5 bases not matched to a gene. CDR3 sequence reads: CASSLTLASGRVQYF. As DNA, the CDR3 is TGTGCCAGCAGCTTAACGTTGGCTAGCGGGAGGGTTCAGTACTTC. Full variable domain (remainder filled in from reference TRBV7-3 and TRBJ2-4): GAGVSQTPSNKVTEKGKYVELRCDPISGHTALYWYRQSLGQGPEFLIYFQGTGAADDSGLPNDRFFAVRPEGSVSTLKIQRTERGDSAVYLCASSLTLASGRVQYFGAGTRLSVL.

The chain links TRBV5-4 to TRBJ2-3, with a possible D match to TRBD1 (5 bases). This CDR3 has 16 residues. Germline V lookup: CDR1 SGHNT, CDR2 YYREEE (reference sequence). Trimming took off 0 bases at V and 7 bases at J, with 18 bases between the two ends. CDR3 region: CASSLEQGGDPNTQYF. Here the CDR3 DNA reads TGTGCCAGCAGCTTGGAGCAGGGTGGAGACCCAAATACGCAGTATTTT.

CDR3 sequence reads: CSCAQPYGYTF. The DNA for the CDR3 is TGCAGTTGTGCACAGCCCTATGGCTACACCTTC. This chain joins TRBV20-1 and TRBJ1-2, with D hard to call. V shed 8 bases and J shed 4 bases, with 11 bases lying between them. The CDR3 length is 11 residues. CDR1 is DFQATT and CDR2 is SNEGSKA in the germline V gene (reference sequence).

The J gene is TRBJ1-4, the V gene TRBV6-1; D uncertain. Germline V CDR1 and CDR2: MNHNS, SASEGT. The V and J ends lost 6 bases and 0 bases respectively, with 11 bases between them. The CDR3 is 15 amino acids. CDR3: CASSLSVSTNEKLFF. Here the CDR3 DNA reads TGTGCCAGCAGCCTCTCGGTGTCAACTAATGAAAAACTGTTTTTT.

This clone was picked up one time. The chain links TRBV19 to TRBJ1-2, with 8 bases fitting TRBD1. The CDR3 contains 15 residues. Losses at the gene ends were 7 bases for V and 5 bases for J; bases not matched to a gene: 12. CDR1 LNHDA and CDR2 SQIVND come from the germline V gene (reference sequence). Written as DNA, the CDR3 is TGTGCCAGTATCAACCGGACAGGGTTGAGGTATGGCTACACCTTC. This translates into CASINRTGLRYGYTF.

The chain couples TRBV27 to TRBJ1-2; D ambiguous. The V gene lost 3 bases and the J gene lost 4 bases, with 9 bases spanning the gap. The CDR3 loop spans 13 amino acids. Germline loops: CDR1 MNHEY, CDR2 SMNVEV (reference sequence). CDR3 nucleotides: TGTGCCAGCAGTTTTGGGCACAGCTATGGCTACACCTTC. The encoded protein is CASSFGHSYGYTF.

The CDR3: CASSSTGFEQFF. The CDR3 nucleotides are TGTGCCAGCAGTTCTACAGGCTTTGAGCAGTTCTTC. J is TRBJ2-1 and V is TRBV27, with D possibly being TRBD1 (5 bases). This CDR3 spans 12 amino acids. Trimming left V 4 bases short and J 9 bases short, with 10 bases between. Germline CDR1 reads MNHEY; CDR2 reads SMNVEV (reference sequence).

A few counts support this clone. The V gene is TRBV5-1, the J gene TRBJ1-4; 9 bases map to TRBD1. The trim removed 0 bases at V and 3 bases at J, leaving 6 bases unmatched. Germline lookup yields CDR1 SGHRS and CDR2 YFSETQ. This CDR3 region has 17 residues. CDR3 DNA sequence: TGCGCCAGCAGCTTGGAATACAGGGGGCTACCTAATGAAAAACTGTTTTTT. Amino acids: CASSLEYRGLPNEKLFF.

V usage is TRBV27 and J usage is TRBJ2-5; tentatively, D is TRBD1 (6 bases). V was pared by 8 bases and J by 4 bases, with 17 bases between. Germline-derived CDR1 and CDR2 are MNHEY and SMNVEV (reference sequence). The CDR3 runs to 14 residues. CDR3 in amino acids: CASSRPGRGETQYF. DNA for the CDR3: TGTGCCAGCTCCCGCCCGGGCAGGGGAGAGACCCAGTACTTC.

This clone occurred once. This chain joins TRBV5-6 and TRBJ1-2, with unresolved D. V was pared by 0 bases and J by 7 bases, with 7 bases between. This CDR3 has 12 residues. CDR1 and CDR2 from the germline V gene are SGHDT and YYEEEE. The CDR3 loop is CASSLVRAGYTF. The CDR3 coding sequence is TGTGCCAGCAGCTTGGTGAGGGCTGGCTACACCTTC.

The CDR3 loop is CASRPGQGYGYTF. Written as DNA, the CDR3 is TGTGCCAGCAGACCGGGACAGGGTTATGGCTACACCTTC. The chain has TRBV6-1 and TRBJ1-2; 9 positions agree with TRBD1. The CDR3 consists of 13 residues. Trimming took 6 bases from V and 5 from J; bases not matched to a gene: 4. The germline V gene has CDR1 MNHNS and CDR2 SASEGT.

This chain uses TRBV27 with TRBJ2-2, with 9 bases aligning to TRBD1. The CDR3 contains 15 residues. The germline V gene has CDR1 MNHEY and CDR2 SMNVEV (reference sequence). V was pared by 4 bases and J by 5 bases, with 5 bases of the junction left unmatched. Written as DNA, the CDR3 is TGTGCCAGCAGTTGGGACAGGGCAGGGACCGGGGAGCTGTTTTTT. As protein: CASSWDRAGTGELFF.

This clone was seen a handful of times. The CDR3 protein is CASFRDRNSPLHF. The CDR3 DNA sequence: TGTGCCAGCTTTCGGGACAGGAATTCACCCCTCCACTTT. This chain links TRBV6-1 with TRBJ1-6; 8 bases are shared with TRBD1. With V trimmed by 8 bases and J by 7 bases, 4 bases remained unmatched. The CDR3 length is 13 residues. Germline V gene sequence: CDR1 MNHNS, CDR2 SASEGT.

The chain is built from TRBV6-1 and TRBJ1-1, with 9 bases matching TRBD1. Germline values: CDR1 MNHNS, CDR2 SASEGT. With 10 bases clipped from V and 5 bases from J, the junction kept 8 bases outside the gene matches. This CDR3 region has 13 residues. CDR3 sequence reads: CATPGTGTTEAFF. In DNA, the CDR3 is TGTGCCACCCCTGGGACAGGGACGACTGAAGCTTTCTTT.

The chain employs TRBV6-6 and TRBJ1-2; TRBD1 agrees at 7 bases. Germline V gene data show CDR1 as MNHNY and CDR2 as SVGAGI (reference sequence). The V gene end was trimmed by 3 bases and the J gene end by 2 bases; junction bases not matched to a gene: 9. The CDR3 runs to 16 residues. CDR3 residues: CASSYLLVGQNYGYTF. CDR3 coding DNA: TGTGCCAGCAGTTATTTGTTGGTGGGACAGAACTATGGCTACACCTTC.

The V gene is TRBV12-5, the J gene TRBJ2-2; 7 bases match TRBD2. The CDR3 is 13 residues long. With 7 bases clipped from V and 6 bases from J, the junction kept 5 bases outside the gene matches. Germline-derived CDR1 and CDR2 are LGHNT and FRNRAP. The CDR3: CASEIGGAGELFF. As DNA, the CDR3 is TGTGCTAGTGAAATTGGGGGGGCCGGGGAGCTGTTTTTT.

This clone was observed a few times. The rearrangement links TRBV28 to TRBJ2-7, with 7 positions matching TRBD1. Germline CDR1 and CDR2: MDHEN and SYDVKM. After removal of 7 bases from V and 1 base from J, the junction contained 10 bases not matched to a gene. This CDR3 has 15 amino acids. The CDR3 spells CASIVSGQSSYEQYF. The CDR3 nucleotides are TGTGCCAGCATCGTTTCGGGACAGTCGTCCTACGAGCAGTACTTC.

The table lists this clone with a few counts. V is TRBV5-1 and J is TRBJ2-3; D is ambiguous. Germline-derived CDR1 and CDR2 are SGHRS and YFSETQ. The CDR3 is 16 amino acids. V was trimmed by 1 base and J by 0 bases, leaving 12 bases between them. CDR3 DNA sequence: TGCGCCAGCAGCTTGTCGGAGCAGTCTAGCACAGATACGCAGTATTTT. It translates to CASSLSEQSSTDTQYF.

Here the CDR3 DNA reads TGTGCCAGCAACCCGAGAAGTTGGAACACTGAAGCTTTCTTT. Its translation is CASNPRSWNTEAFF. This chain connects TRBV11-1 to TRBJ1-1; D gene unclear. This CDR3 region has 14 residues. The ends were cut back, 7 bases at V and 1 base at J, with 13 bases in the middle. Germline assignment: CDR1 SGHAT and CDR2 FQDESV (reference sequence).

The CDR3 reads CARRLAKAYEQYF. DNA for the CDR3: TGCGCCAGACGACTAGCGAAAGCCTACGAGCAGTACTTC. The chain uses TRBV10-1 and TRBJ2-7; the match to TRBD2 covers 8 bases. Per the germline V gene, CDR1 is WNHNN and CDR2 is SYGVQD (reference sequence). CDR3 length: 13 residues. After removal of 9 bases from V and 2 bases from J, the junction contained 6 bases not matched to a gene.

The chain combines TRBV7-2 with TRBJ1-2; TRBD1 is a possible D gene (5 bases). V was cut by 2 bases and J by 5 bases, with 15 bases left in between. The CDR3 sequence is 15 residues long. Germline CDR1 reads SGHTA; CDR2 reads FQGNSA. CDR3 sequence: CASSLLRVDTYGYTF. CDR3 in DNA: TGTGCCAGCAGCTTACTCAGGGTTGATACGTATGGCTACACCTTC.

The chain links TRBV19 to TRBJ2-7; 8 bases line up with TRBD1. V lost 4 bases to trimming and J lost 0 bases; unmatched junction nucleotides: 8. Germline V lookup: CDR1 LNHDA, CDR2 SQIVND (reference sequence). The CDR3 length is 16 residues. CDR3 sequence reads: CASSTYRGASSYEQYF. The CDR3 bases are TGTGCCAGTAGTACGTACAGGGGGGCGAGCTCCTACGAGCAGTACTTC.

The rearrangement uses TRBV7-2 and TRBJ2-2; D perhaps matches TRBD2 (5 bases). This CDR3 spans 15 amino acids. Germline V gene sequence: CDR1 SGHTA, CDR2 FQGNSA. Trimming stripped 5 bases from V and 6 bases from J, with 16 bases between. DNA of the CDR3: TGTGCCAGCAGCGATAGGATCGGGGTTCCCGGGGAGCTGTTTTTT. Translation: CASSDRIGVPGELFF.